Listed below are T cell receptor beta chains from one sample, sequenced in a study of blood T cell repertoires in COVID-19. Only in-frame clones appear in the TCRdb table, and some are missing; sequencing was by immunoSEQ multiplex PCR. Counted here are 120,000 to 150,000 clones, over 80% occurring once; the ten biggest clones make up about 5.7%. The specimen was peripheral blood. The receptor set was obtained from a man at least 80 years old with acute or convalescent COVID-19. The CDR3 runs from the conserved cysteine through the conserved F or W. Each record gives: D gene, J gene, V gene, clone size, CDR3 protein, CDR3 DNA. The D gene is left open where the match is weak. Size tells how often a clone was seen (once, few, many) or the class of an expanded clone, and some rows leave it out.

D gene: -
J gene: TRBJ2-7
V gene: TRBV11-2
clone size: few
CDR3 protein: CASSLELRVGEQYF
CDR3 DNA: TGTGCCAGCAGCTTAGAGCTCCGGGTCGGCGAGCAGTACTTC

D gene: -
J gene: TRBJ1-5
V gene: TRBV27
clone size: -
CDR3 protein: CASSLWGRGANQPQHF
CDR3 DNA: TGTGCCAGCAGTTTATGGGGCAGGGGCGCGAATCAGCCCCAGCATTTT

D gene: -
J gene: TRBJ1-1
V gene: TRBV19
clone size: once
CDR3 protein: CASSAPLGRAGTNTEAFF
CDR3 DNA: TGTGCCAGTAGCGCGCCCTTAGGACGGGCGGGGACTAACACTGAAGCTTTCTTT

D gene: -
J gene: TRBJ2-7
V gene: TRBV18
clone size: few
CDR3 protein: CASSPRGQVTAGEQYF
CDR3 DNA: TGTGCCAGCTCACCACGTGGTCAGGTGACCGCTGGCGAGCAGTACTTC

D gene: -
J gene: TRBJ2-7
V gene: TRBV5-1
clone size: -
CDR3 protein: CASSFYQGYEQYF
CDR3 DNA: TGCGCCAGCAGCTTTTACCAGGGCTACGAGCAGTACTTC

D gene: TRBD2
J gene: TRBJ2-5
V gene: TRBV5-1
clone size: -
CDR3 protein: CASSPGLAGTQETQYF
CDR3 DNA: TGCGCCAGCAGCCCCGGACTAGCGGGTACACAAGAGACCCAGTACTTC

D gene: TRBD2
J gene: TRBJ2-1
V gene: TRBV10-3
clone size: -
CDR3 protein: CAISKGLAGAQTYNEQFF
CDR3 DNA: TGTGCCATCAGTAAGGGACTAGCGGGAGCCCAGACTTACAATGAGCAGTTCTTC

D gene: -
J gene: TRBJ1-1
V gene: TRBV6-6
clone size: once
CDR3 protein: CASSSEYQNTEAFF
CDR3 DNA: TGTGCCAGCAGTTCGGAGTATCAGAACACTGAAGCTTTCTTT

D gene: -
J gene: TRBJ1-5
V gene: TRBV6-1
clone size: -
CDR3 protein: CASSEARSGGIRSNQPQHF
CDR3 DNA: TGTGCCAGCAGTGAAGCGCGGAGCGGGGGTATCAGGAGCAATCAGCCCCAGCATTTT

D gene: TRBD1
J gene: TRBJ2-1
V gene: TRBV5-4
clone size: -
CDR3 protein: CASSSGQGSYNEQFF
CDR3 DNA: TGTGCCAGCAGCTCGGGACAGGGATCCTACAATGAGCAGTTCTTC

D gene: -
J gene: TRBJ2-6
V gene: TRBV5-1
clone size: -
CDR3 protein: CASRGGRSGANVLTF
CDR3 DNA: TGCGCCAGCAGAGGTGGGCGTTCTGGGGCCAACGTCCTGACTTTC

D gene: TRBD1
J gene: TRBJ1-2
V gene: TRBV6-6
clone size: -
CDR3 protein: CASSFWTGISYGYTF
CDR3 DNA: TGTGCCAGCAGTTTTTGGACAGGGATAAGCTATGGCTACACCTTC

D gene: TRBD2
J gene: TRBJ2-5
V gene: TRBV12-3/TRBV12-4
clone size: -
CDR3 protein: CASSRLAGETQYF
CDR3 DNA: TGTGCCAGCAGCCGCCTAGCGGGAGAGACCCAGTACTTC

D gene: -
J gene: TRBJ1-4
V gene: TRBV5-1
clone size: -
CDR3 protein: CASSTSATNEKLFF
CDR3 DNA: TGCGCCAGCAGCACCAGCGCAACTAATGAAAAACTGTTTTTT

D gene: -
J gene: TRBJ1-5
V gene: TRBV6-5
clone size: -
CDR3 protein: CASSYSGGVGQPQHF
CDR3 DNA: TGTGCCAGCAGTTACTCAGGAGGGGTGGGCCAGCCCCAGCATTTT

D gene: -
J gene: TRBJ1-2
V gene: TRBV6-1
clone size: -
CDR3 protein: CASSETGGPYGYTF
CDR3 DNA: TGTGCCAGCAGTGAAACGGGGGGGCCCTATGGCTACACCTTC

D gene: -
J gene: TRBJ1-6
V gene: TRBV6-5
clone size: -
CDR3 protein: CASGGGRDSPLHF
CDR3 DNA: TGTGCCAGCGGGGGGGGTAGAGATTCACCCCTCCACTTT

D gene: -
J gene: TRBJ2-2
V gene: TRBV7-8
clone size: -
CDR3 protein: CASSLGDLGGVNTGELFF
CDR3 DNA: TGTGCCAGCAGCTTAGGGGATTTGGGGGGTGTGAACACCGGGGAGCTGTTTTTT

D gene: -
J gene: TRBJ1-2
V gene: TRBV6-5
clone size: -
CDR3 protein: CASILGPLYGYTF
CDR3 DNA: TGTGCCAGTATTTTGGGCCCCCTATATGGCTACACCTTC

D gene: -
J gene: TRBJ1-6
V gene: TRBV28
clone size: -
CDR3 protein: CASSLPRGRNSPLHF
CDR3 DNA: TGTGCCAGCAGTTTACCACGGGGGAGGAATTCACCCCTCCACTTT

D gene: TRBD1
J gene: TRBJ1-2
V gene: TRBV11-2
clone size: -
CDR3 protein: CASGQGTWGYTF
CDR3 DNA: TGTGCCAGCGGACAGGGGACGTGGGGCTACACCTTC

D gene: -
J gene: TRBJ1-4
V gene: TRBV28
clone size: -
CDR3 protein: CASSTQGQKLFF
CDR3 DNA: TGTGCCAGCAGCACACAGGGCCAGAAACTGTTTTTT

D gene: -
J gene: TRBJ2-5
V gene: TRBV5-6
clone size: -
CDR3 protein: CASSQRVSETQYF
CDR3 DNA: TGTGCCAGCAGCCAGAGGGTTTCTGAGACCCAGTACTTC

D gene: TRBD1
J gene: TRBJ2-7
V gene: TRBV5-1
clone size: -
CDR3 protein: CASSPIPGQENEQYF
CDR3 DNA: TGCGCCAGCAGCCCAATCCCGGGACAGGAGAACGAGCAGTACTTC

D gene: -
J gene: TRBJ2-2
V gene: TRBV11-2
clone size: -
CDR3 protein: CASSLDRPTGELFF
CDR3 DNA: TGTGCCAGCAGCTTAGACAGGCCCACCGGGGAGCTGTTTTTT

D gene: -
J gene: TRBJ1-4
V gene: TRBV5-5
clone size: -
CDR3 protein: CASSFVSAASNEKLFF
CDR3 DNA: TGTGCCAGCAGCTTTGTATCAGCGGCCTCTAATGAAAAACTGTTTTTT

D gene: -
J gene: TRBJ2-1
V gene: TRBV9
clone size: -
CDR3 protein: CASSVGGRGTYNEQFF
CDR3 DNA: TGTGCCAGCAGCGTAGGCGGGCGGGGAACCTACAATGAGCAGTTCTTC

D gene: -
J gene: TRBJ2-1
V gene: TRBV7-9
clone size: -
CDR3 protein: CASSLWASYEQFF
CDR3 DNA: TGTGCCAGCAGCTTATGGGCGAGCTATGAGCAGTTCTTC

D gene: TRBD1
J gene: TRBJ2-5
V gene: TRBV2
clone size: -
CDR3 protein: CASSSRTGGGETQYF
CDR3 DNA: TGTGCCAGCAGTTCAAGGACAGGGGGCGGGGAGACCCAGTACTTC

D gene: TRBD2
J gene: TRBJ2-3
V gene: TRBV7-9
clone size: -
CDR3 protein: CASSLTLTSGGDTQYF
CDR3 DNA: TGTGCCAGCAGCTTAACGTTAACTAGCGGGGGTGATACGCAGTATTTT

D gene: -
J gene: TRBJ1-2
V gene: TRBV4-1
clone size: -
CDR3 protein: CASSQGEGAMYGYTF
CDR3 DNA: TGCGCCAGCAGCCAAGGGGAGGGAGCTATGTATGGCTACACCTTC

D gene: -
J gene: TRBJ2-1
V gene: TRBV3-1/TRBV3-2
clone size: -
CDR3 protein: CASSQATDPAGYNEQFF
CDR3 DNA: TGTGCCAGCAGCCAAGCTACGGACCCAGCGGGCTACAATGAGCAGTTCTTC

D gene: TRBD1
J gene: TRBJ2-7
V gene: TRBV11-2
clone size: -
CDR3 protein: CASSLGTGGEQYF
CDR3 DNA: TGTGCCAGCAGCTTAGGGACAGGGGGCGAGCAGTACTTC

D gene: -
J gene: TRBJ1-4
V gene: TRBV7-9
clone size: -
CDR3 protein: CASSPGEEKLFF
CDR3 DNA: TGTGCCAGCAGCCCGGGGGAGGAAAAACTGTTTTTT

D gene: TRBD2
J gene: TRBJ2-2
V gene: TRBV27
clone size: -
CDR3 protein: CASSPASGSLTGELFF
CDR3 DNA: TGTGCCAGCAGTCCGGCTAGCGGGTCCTTGACCGGGGAGCTGTTTTTT

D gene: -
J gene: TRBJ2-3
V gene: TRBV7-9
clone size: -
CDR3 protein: CASSPISTDTQYF
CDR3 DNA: TGTGCCAGCAGCCCTATTAGCACAGATACGCAGTATTTT

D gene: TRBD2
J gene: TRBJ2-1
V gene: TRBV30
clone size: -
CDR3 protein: CACASGGANEQFF
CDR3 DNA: TGTGCCTGCGCTAGCGGGGGGGCAAATGAGCAGTTCTTC

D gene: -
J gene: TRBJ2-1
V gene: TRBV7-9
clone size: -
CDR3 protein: CASSLARLGGSYNEQFF
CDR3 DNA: TGTGCCAGCAGCTTAGCTCGATTGGGAGGATCCTACAATGAGCAGTTCTTC

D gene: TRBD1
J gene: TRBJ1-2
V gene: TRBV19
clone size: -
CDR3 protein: CASSTSTGGMNGYTF
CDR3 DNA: TGTGCCAGTAGTACCTCGACAGGGGGAATGAATGGCTACACCTTC

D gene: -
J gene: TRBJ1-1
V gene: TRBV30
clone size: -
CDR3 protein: CAWSVTTLTEAFF
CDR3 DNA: TGTGCCTGGAGTGTAACTACCCTCACTGAAGCTTTCTTT

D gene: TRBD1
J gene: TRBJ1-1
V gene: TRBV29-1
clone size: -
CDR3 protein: CSVDTGVNTEAFF
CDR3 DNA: TGCAGCGTTGATACAGGGGTGAACACTGAAGCTTTCTTT

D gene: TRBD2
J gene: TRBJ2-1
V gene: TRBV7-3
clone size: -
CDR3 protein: CASSGGGTSGSFSYNEQFF
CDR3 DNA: TGTGCCAGCAGCGGGGGAGGGACTAGCGGGAGTTTTTCCTACAATGAGCAGTTCTTC

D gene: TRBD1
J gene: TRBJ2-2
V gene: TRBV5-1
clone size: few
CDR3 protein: CASSSTRDRVVSGELFF
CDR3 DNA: TGCGCCAGCAGCTCCACCCGGGACAGGGTCGTATCCGGGGAGCTGTTTTTT

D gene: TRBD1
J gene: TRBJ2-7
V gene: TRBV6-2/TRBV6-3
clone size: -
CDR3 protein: CASTPGDRVSNEQYF
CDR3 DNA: TGTGCCAGCACCCCTGGGGACAGGGTTAGCAACGAGCAGTACTTC

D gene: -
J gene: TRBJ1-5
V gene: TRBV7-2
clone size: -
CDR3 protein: CASSGATLKGQPQHF
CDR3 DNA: TGTGCCAGCAGCGGGGCGACCCTTAAAGGACAGCCCCAGCATTTT

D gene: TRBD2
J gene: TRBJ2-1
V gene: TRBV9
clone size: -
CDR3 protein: CASSVGTRDEQFF
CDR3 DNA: TGTGCCAGCAGCGTCGGGACTAGGGATGAGCAGTTCTTC

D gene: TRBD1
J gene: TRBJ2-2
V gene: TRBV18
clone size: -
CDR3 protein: CASSPTGVDTGELFF
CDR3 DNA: TGTGCCAGCTCACCTACAGGGGTCGATACCGGGGAGCTGTTTTTT

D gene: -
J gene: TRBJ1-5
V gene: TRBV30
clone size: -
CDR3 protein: CAWSREFGNQPQHF
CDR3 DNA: TGTGCCTGGAGCAGGGAATTCGGCAATCAGCCCCAGCATTTT

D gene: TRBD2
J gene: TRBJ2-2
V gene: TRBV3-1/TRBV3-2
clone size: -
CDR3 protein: CASSQVTSGGAGELFF
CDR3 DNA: TGTGCCAGCAGCCAAGTGACTAGCGGGGGGGCCGGGGAGCTGTTTTTT

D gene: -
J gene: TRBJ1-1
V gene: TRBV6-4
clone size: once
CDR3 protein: CASSQQVNTEAFF
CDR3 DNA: TGTGCCAGCAGCCAACAAGTGAACACTGAAGCTTTCTTT

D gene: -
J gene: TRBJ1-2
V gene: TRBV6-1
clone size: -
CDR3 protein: CASSEGADSNYGYTF
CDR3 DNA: TGTGCCAGCAGTGAAGGGGCAGACAGCAACTATGGCTACACCTTC

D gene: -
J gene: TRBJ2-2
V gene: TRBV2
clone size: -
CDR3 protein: CASTWTTEGELFF
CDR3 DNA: TGTGCCAGCACTTGGACGACAGAGGGGGAGCTGTTTTTT

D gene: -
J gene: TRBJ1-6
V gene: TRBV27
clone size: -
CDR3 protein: CASSFSGWSGGNSPLHF
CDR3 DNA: TGTGCCAGCAGTTTCTCAGGTTGGTCGGGGGGCAATTCACCCCTCCACTTT

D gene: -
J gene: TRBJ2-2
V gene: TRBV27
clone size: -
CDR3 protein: CASSLRIGELFF
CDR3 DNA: TGTGCCAGCAGTTTACGTATCGGGGAGCTGTTTTTT

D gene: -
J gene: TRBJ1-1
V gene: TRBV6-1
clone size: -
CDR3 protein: CASSEMGGVGTEAFF
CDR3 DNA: TGTGCCAGCAGTGAAATGGGAGGGGTGGGGACTGAAGCTTTCTTT

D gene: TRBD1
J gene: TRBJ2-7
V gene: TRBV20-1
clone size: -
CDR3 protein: CSASSLTGGTLDEQYF
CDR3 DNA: TGCAGTGCTAGTTCCCTGACAGGGGGAACCCTTGACGAGCAGTACTTC

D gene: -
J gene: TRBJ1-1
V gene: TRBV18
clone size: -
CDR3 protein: CASSPNTAQGTEAFF
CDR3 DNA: TGTGCCAGCTCACCAAACACAGCACAGGGCACTGAAGCTTTCTTT

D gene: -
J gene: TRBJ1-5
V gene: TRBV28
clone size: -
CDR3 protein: CASSWPGGIHQPQHF
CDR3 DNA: TGTGCCAGCAGTTGGCCCGGGGGAATCCATCAGCCCCAGCATTTT

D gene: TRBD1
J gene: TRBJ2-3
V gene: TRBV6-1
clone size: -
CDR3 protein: CASSEGNRGTDTQYF
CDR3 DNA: TGTGCCAGCAGTGAAGGGAACAGGGGGACAGATACGCAGTATTTT

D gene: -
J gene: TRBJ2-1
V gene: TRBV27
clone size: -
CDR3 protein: CASSPRWVAGPYNEQFF
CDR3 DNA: TGTGCCAGCAGTCCCCGCTGGGTGGCGGGCCCATACAATGAGCAGTTCTTC